The 17 T cell receptor beta chains below were found in one sample sequenced in a study of blood T cell repertoires in COVID-19. Assay: immunoSEQ multiplex PCR; the TCRdb copy retains only in-frame clones and omits some. The table shows about 480,000 clones, with 80% to 90% occurring only once. The sample comprised peripheral blood. The receptors were gathered from a man between 18 and 35 years old with COVID-19, enrolled during active disease.

The chain recombines TRBV5-1 with TRBJ2-7; TRBD1 aligns across 11 bases. The CDR3 totals 16 residues. Germline values: CDR1 SGHRS, CDR2 YFSETQ. V gave up 5 bases and J gave up 6 bases; unmatched junction bases: 13. The CDR3 loop is CASRPAAGTGGLEQYF. The CDR3 DNA reads TGCGCCAGCAGACCTGCGGCCGGGACAGGGGGACTCGAGCAGTACTTC.

This clone showed up just a few times. As DNA, the CDR3 is TGTGCCAGCGGAGGTAGCTCTGGAAACACCATATATTTT. Its protein product is CASGGSSGNTIYF. The rearrangement links TRBV18 to TRBJ1-3, with D unresolved. Germline CDR1 and CDR2: KGHSH and LQKENI. Trimming stripped 8 bases from V and 0 bases from J, with 8 bases between. The CDR3 spans 13 residues.

The genes are TRBV4-1 and TRBJ1-4; 9 nucleotides match TRBD1. The CDR3 runs 15 residues. Trimming took 4 bases from V and 5 from J; bases not matched to a gene: 5. Looked up from germline, CDR1 is MGHRA and CDR2 is YSYEKL. As DNA, the CDR3 is TGCGCCAGCAGCCGAAGCGGGACAGGGAATGAAAAACTGTTTTTT. This sequence encodes CASSRSGTGNEKLFF.

This chain joins TRBV7-8 and TRBJ2-7; no clear D. The CDR3 loop spans 16 amino acids. Trimming pared 0 bases from V and 5 bases from J, leaving 17 bases between. CDR1 SGHVS and CDR2 FQNEAQ come from the germline V gene. The CDR3 nucleotides are TGTGCCAGCAGCTTAGCGCCACGGCTAGTTGTCGACGAGCAGTACTTC. Its protein is CASSLAPRLVVDEQYF.

Comments on this clone: The same CDR3 also results from other DNA sequences found in this sample. This rearrangement joins TRBV19 to TRBJ1-6; no reliable D call. Germline values: CDR1 LNHDA, CDR2 SQIVND (reference sequence). The CDR3 contains 14 residues. The V end lost 5 bases, the J end lost 0 bases, and 5 bases lay between the germline ends. Here the CDR3 reads CASSFSSYNSPLHF. The CDR3 coding sequence is TGTGCCAGTAGTTTTAGCTCCTATAATTCACCCCTCCACTTT.

CDR3 bases: TGTGCCAGCAGCAACGGGGAGACCCAGTACTTC. Encoded protein: CASSNGETQYF. The chain links TRBV21-1 to TRBJ2-5; TRBD2, the D gene given by the table, was not confirmed from the DNA. TRBV21-1 corresponds to a pseudogene. The CDR3 extends over 11 amino acids.

This rearrangement joins TRBV14 to TRBJ1-2; D unresolved. CDR3 size: 13 residues. Per the germline V gene, CDR1 is SGHDN and CDR2 is FVKESK. V lost 4 bases, J lost 0 bases, and 6 bases lay in between. CDR3 sequence (DNA): TGTGCCAGCAGCCCACAAGCTAACTATGGCTACACCTTC. This gives the protein CASSPQANYGYTF.

This chain links TRBV7-9 with TRBJ2-2; D not certain. The V gene lost 2 bases and the J gene lost 4 bases, with 11 bases spanning the gap. CDR3 length: 15 residues. CDR1 SEHNR and CDR2 FQNEAQ come from the germline V gene (reference sequence). In nucleotides, the CDR3 is TGTGCCAGCAGCTTAAATCTAGACGGCACCGGGGAGCTGTTTTTT. This encodes CASSLNLDGTGELFF. Together with reference TRBV7-9 and TRBJ2-2, the CDR3 gives the full variable domain: DTGVSQNPRHKITKRGQNVTFRCDPISEHNRLYWYRQTLGQGPEFLTYFQNEAQLEKSRLLSDRFSAERPKGSFSTLEIQRTEQGDSAMYLCASSLNLDGTGELFFGEGSRLTVL.

This clone came up a few times. The sample holds other DNA sequences that translate to the same CDR3. The rearrangement joins TRBV9 to TRBJ2-3; 9 bases fit TRBD2. V was clipped by 0 bases and J by 6 bases; unmatched bases: 5. CDR3 length equals 15 residues. From germline, CDR1 is SGDLS and CDR2 YYNGEE. The CDR3 is CASSVVAGETDTQYF. CDR3 sequence (DNA): TGTGCCAGCAGCGTAGTAGCGGGAGAAACGGATACGCAGTATTTT. Full variable domain (outside the CDR3, taken from reference TRBV9 and TRBJ2-3): DSGVTQTPKHLITATGQRVTLRCSPRSGDLSVYWYQQSLDQGLQFLIQYYNGEERAKGNILERFSAQQFPDLHSELNLSSLELGDSALYFCASSVVAGETDTQYFGPGTRLTVL.

The rearrangement joins TRBV4-1 to TRBJ2-7; 7 bases are shared with TRBD2. The CDR3 loop spans 15 amino acids. Per the germline V gene, CDR1 is MGHRA and CDR2 is YSYEKL. The junction had 10 bases not matched to a gene; V was cut back by 1 base and J by 7 bases. The CDR3: CASSQGVSGTGEQYF. The CDR3 region has the DNA TGCGCCAGCAGCCAAGGGGTAAGCGGGACCGGGGAGCAGTACTTC.

V and J are TRBV2 and TRBJ2-7; the D gene is possibly TRBD2 (5 bases). The CDR3 spans 15 residues. Germline CDR1 SNHLY, CDR2 FYNNEI. V lost 6 bases and J lost 0, with 15 bases in between. As DNA, the CDR3 is TGTGCCAGCAGGGACGGTGGACTCTTCTCCTACGAGCAGTACTTC. Translation gives CASRDGGLFSYEQYF.

The V and J genes are TRBV30 and TRBJ2-7; 13 nucleotides agree with TRBD2. This CDR3 region has 15 residues. V shed 5 bases and J 4 bases; nucleotides not matched to a gene: 8. Germline V gene data show CDR1 as GTSNPN and CDR2 as SVGIG (reference sequence). The CDR3 sequence is CAWASRTSGSYEQYF. DNA for the CDR3: TGTGCCTGGGCCTCCCGGACTAGCGGGAGTTACGAGCAGTACTTC.

This clone turned up a few times. The V call is TRBV7-9, the J call TRBJ1-1; D not certain. V gave up 4 bases and J gave up 4 bases, with 16 bases separating them. This CDR3 comprises 15 residues. Germline assignment: CDR1 SEHNR and CDR2 FQNEAQ (reference sequence). The CDR3 DNA follows: TGTGCCAGCAGCTCCGGGGTCGGGCTGGGCACTGAAGCTTTCTTT. Translated: CASSSGVGLGTEAFF.

The chain employs TRBV19 and TRBJ2-7, with 7 bases matching TRBD1. Trimming at V came to 3 bases and at J to 0 bases, leaving 5 bases not matched to a gene. This CDR3 spans 15 amino acids. The germline V gene has CDR1 LNHDA and CDR2 SQIVND (reference sequence). The CDR3 reads CASSIDGTVSYEQYF. CDR3 DNA sequence: TGTGCCAGTAGTATCGATGGGACAGTCTCCTACGAGCAGTACTTC.

The CDR3 spells CASSSRTGDNTGELFF. The CDR3 DNA reads as TGCGCCAGCAGCTCTCGGACAGGGGACAACACCGGGGAGCTGTTTTTT. The genes are TRBV4-1 and TRBJ2-2; 9 bases match TRBD1. The germline V gene encodes CDR1 MGHRA and CDR2 YSYEKL. V shed 5 bases and J 2 bases; nucleotides not matched to a gene: 6. There are 16 residues in the CDR3.

This chain links TRBV19 with TRBJ2-4, with TRBD2 matching over 9 bases. The CDR3 extends over 17 amino acids. The V gene's germline CDR1 is LNHDA and CDR2 SQIVND (reference sequence). Trimming at V came to 3 bases and at J to 2 bases, leaving 8 bases not matched to a gene. The CDR3 loop is CASSIREREDTKNIQYF. CDR3 nucleotide sequence: TGTGCCAGTAGTATTAGGGAGCGGGAGGACACCAAAAACATTCAGTACTTC.

This clone was seen a handful of times. The chain employs TRBV28 and TRBJ2-4, with D possibly being TRBD2 (7 bases). V lost 5 bases to trimming and J lost 4 bases, with 24 bases between them. Per germline, CDR1 MDHEN and CDR2 SYDVKM. The CDR3 has 18 amino acids. CDR3 sequence reads: CASSGTSVLLRGKNIQYF. The CDR3 DNA follows: TGTGCCAGCAGTGGCACTAGCGTCCTCCTCAGGGGAAAAAACATTCAGTACTTC.